These T cell receptor beta chains were read from a single sample in a study of OX40 agonist ivuxolimab in advanced cancers. Libraries were prepared by immunoSEQ multiplex PCR; TCRdb keeps only in-frame clonotypes and omits some of them. The table shows tens of thousands of clones, with about 77% occurring only once. The sequenced sample was CD4+ or CD8+ T cells sorted from blood, obtained in a trial of the OX40 agonist ivuxolimab. The source is an adult with an advanced solid tumor such as melanoma, head and neck, liver or kidney cancer. Each CDR3 is given with its conserved first and last residue. The order of the fields is clone size, D gene, J gene, V gene, CDR3 DNA, CDR3 protein. A D gene is named only where the DNA matches it firmly. Size tells how often a clone was seen (once, few, many) or the class of an expanded clone, and some rows leave it out.

few . TRBJ2-7 TRBV6-5 TGTGCCAGCAGTTACTTCGGGAGTACCTACGAGCAGTACTTC CASSYFGSTYEQYF
. . TRBJ2-1 TRBV7-9 TGTGCCAGCAGCTTAAGGCAGGGGTACCACAATGAGCAGTTCTTC CASSLRQGYHNEQFF
once TRBD1 TRBJ1-6 TRBV10-2 TGCGCCAGCTGCCGGGACAGGGGTAATTCACCCCTCCACTTT CASCRDRGNSPLHF
. TRBD2 TRBJ2-1 TRBV11-3 TGTGCCAGCAGCCGAGGGACTACTGGTGCTGATGAGCAGTTCTTC CASSRGTTGADEQFF
. TRBD1 TRBJ2-3 TRBV7-3 TGTGCCAGCAGCTCCGGGACAGGGACAGATACGCAGTATTTT CASSSGTGTDTQYF
. TRBD2 TRBJ2-1 TRBV5-4 TGTGCCAGCAGCTCTCTAGCGGGAGGGGTGCCCAGGGAGCAGTTCTTC CASSSLAGGVPREQFF
. . TRBJ1-2 TRBV5-1 TGTGCCAGCAGCACCCGGGCCGGATATGGCTACACCTTC CASSTRAGYGYTF
. . TRBJ2-1 TRBV10-3 TGTGCCCTCAGTCCCACAGGGTACAATGAGCAGTTCTTC CALSPTGYNEQFF
few TRBD1 TRBJ1-2 TRBV9 TGTGCCAGCACTCCGGGACAGGGCGACTATGGCTACACCTTC CASTPGQGDYGYTF
. . TRBJ1-5 TRBV9 TGTGCCAGCAGTCTCGGGGAACCTAATCAGCCCCAGCATTTT CASSLGEPNQPQHF
few TRBD2 TRBJ2-2 TRBV13 TGTGCCAGCAGCGTTAGCGGGAGGGCCGCCGGGGAGCTGTTTTTT CASSVSGRAAGELFF
. . TRBJ2-2 TRBV27 TGTGCCAGCGGCCGGGAGAACACCGGGGAGCTGTTTTTT CASGRENTGELFF
. . TRBJ1-6 TRBV4-1 TGCGCCAGCAGCCACTCGGGAGGCGCCCTCCACTTT CASSHSGGALHF
. TRBD1 TRBJ1-1 TRBV6-1 TGTGCCAGCAGTCCCAGGGGGCTCACTGAAGCTTTCTTT CASSPRGLTEAFF
. . TRBJ1-6 TRBV7-2 TGTGCCAGCAGCTTTATCTCTAATTCACCCCTCCACTTT CASSFISNSPLHF
few TRBD2 TRBJ2-4 TRBV7-2 TGTGCCAGCAGCTTAAGTAGCTTGGCTAGCGGAAATCAGTACTTC CASSLSSLASGNQYF
once . TRBJ1-2 TRBV7-8 TGTGCCAGCAGCTTAGTGGGGGATGGCTACACCTTC CASSLVGDGYTF
. TRBD1 TRBJ1-2 TRBV4-2 TGTGCCAGCAGCCAGGGGGACAGGCAAGTCTCTGGCTACACCTTC CASSQGDRQVSGYTF
. TRBD2 TRBJ2-2 TRBV5-1 TGCGCCAGCAGCCCACGGACTAGCGGGCAGAACACCGGGGAGCTGTTTTTT CASSPRTSGQNTGELFF
. . TRBJ2-7 TRBV5-6 TGTGCCAGCAGACGCGCGGGACCGGAATCGTCCGGAGAGCAGTACTTC CASRRAGPESSGEQYF
. TRBD1 TRBJ1-5 TRBV28 TGTGCCAGCAGTTTACGTACAGGGGCGGTTCAGCCCCAGCATTTT CASSLRTGAVQPQHF
. . TRBJ1-5 TRBV27 TGTGCCAGCAGGCCGGGACAAACAGAAAATCAGCCCCAGCATTTT CASRPGQTENQPQHF
. . TRBJ2-7 TRBV19 TGTGCCAGCGCGGACCTAGCCAGGGGTCCCAGCTCCTACGAGCAGTACTTC CASADLARGPSSYEQYF
. . TRBJ1-5 TRBV27 TGTGCCAGCAGACCCGGGACACTCAATCAGCCCCAGCATTTT CASRPGTLNQPQHF
. . TRBJ1-1 TRBV5-1 TGCGCCAGCAGCTTACAGGCGTCCGACACTGAAGCTTTCTTT CASSLQASDTEAFF
once . TRBJ1-1 TRBV5-6 TGTGCCAGCAGCTTGAGAGGGGTGAGGACTGAAGCTTTCTTT CASSLRGVRTEAFF
. TRBD1 TRBJ1-2 TRBV5-1 TGCGCCAGCAGCAAGACAGGGGACTATGGCTACACCTTC CASSKTGDYGYTF
. TRBD2 TRBJ2-7 TRBV6-1 TGTGCCAGCAGTGCTTTGGGACTAGCGGGAGTCTACGAGCAGTACTTC CASSALGLAGVYEQYF
few TRBD1 TRBJ2-1 TRBV7-7 TGTGCTAGCAGCACAGGGGGGAATTTCGAATATGAGCAGTTCTTC CASSTGGNFEYEQFF
few TRBD1 TRBJ1-6 TRBV5-1 TGCGCCAGCCGTCAGGGGGCCTTTAATTCACCCCTCCACTTT CASRQGAFNSPLHF
. TRBD1 TRBJ2-7 TRBV28 TGTGCCAGCAGTTTTAGGGGACAGAGATCCTACGAGCAGTACTTC CASSFRGQRSYEQYF
. TRBD1 TRBJ1-3 TRBV6-1 TGTGCCAGCAGTGTGACAGGGGAATCTGGAAACACCATATATTTT CASSVTGESGNTIYF
. . TRBJ1-1 TRBV6-5 TGTGCCAGCAGGTGGGGAGGGAGGACTGAAGCTTTCTTT CASRWGGRTEAFF
medium-sized TRBD1 TRBJ1-5 TRBV28 TGTGCCAGTAGGTGGACAGGGACTGGGGATAGCAATCAGCCCCAGCATTTT CASRWTGTGDSNQPQHF
. . TRBJ1-5 TRBV15 TGTGCCACCAGCAACCTCGGCGCCCAGCATTTT CATSNLGAQHF
few TRBD1 TRBJ2-5 TRBV7-7 TGTGCTAGCAGCCGGGACAGGGGGCAGACCCAGTACTTC CASSRDRGQTQYF
. . TRBJ2-1 TRBV15 TGTGCCACCAGCAGAGATCGGGATGAGCAGTTCTTC CATSRDRDEQFF
few . TRBJ2-1 TRBV4-1 TGCGCCAGCAGCCAACTCTTGGTAAATGAGCAGTTCTTC CASSQLLVNEQFF
. . TRBJ2-5 TRBV4-1 TGCGCCAGCAGCCAAGGGCTACTGTACCAAGAGACCCAGTACTTC CASSQGLLYQETQYF
. . TRBJ1-4 TRBV19 TGTGCCAGTAGTATGGGGCGGATCAATAATGAAAAACTGTTTTTT CASSMGRINNEKLFF
. TRBD1 TRBJ1-3 TRBV4-2 TGTGCCAGCAGCCAAGGGACAGGGGCCGGAAACACCATATATTTT CASSQGTGAGNTIYF
. . TRBJ2-5 TRBV5-1 TGCGCCAGCAGCTCGACAGCCACCCAAGAGACCCAGTACTTC CASSSTATQETQYF
. . TRBJ1-6 TRBV6-1 TGTGCCAGCAGGGAAGGACTCGTTCAACCCCTCCACTTT CASREGLVQPLHF
. . TRBJ2-1 TRBV10-2 TGCGCCAGCAGTGAGGGGGGGTGGGAAAGGCAGTTCTTC CASSEGGWERQFF
few TRBD2 TRBJ2-7 TRBV7-3 TGTGCCAGCAGCACGGGAGGGGTTGGCGAGCAGTACTTC CASSTGGVGEQYF
few TRBD1 TRBJ2-3 TRBV28 TGTGCCAGCAGTTTCGTGGGACAGGGGGCGGGTACAGATACGCAGTATTTT CASSFVGQGAGTDTQYF
. . TRBJ1-2 TRBV15 TGTGCCACCAGCAGAGGACAGGACTATGGCTACACCTTC CATSRGQDYGYTF
medium-sized . TRBJ2-7 TRBV7-2 TGTGCCAGCAGCTCCCACAGGGCTTACGAGCAGTACTTC CASSSHRAYEQYF
. . TRBJ1-2 TRBV28 TGTGCCAGCAACCCGACAGCTACCTATGGCTACACCTTC CASNPTATYGYTF
. TRBD1 TRBJ2-3 TRBV19 TGTGCCAGTAGTGCCGGACAGGCCACAGATACGCAGTATTTT CASSAGQATDTQYF
. . TRBJ2-5 TRBV5-1 TGCGCCAGCACCTCGGGTCTGGAAGAGACCCAGTACTTC CASTSGLEETQYF
. . TRBJ1-2 TRBV30 TGTGCCTGGAGTGGGAGGAACTATGGCTACACCTTC CAWSGRNYGYTF